The 22 T cell receptor beta chains listed next were all sequenced from one sample in a study of CD8+ T cells in alopecia areata. Extraction of RNA preceded its reverse transcription into cDNA, which served as the sequencing template. Sequenced by immunoSEQ multiplex PCR; TCRdb stores in-frame clones only, minus some. The sample records about 170,000 clones, less than 80% being singletons. Sequences were derived from CD8+ T cells sorted from blood, sampled at week 0. The origin of the receptors is a human donor with alopecia areata.

The chain combines TRBV2 with TRBJ2-2; D remains ambiguous. This CDR3 contains 12 residues. Germline values: CDR1 SNHLY, CDR2 FYNNEI. The V end was cut by 5 bases, the J end by 6 bases, with 7 bases between. CDR3 in DNA: TGTGCCAGCAGTTACGGTTCCGGGGAGCTGTTTTTT. It translates to CASSYGSGELFF. The full variable domain, with the rest looked up from reference TRBV2 and TRBJ2-2, is EPEVTQTPSHQVTQMGQEVILRCVPISNHLYFYWYRQILGQKVEFLVSFYNNEISEKSEIFDDQFSVERPDGSNFTLKIRSTKLEDSAMYFCASSYGSGELFFGEGSRLTVL.

The V gene is TRBV30, the J gene TRBJ1-4; the D gene is possibly TRBD1 (5 bases). This CDR3 region has 12 residues. V lost 0 bases and J lost 8, with 7 bases in between. From germline, CDR1 is GTSNPN and CDR2 SVGIG (reference sequence). The CDR3 is CAWSVGVEKLFF. The DNA for the CDR3 is TGTGCCTGGAGTGTGGGGGTCGAAAAACTGTTTTTT.

V gene TRBV11-2 combines with J gene TRBJ2-2; D may be TRBD1 (5 bases). This CDR3 has 16 residues. Trimming removed 7 bases from V and 6 bases from J, with 21 bases in between. CDR1 SGHAT and CDR2 FQNNGV come from the germline V gene. The CDR3 spells CASTLQAGSWSGELFF. The CDR3 DNA follows: TGTGCCAGCACCCTCCAGGCAGGGTCGTGGTCCGGGGAGCTGTTTTTT.

J is TRBJ1-6 and V is TRBV12-5; D not certain. The CDR3 consists of 12 residues. Germline CDR1 LGHNT, CDR2 FRNRAP. Trimming shortened V by 7 bases and J by 6 bases, and 7 bases separated the two germline ends. CDR3 protein: CASAPGNSPLHF. Written as DNA, the CDR3 is TGTGCTAGTGCTCCCGGTAATTCACCCCTCCACTTT.

J is TRBJ2-2 and V is TRBV2, with 8 bases fitting TRBD1. The V and J ends lost 4 bases and 5 bases, in that order; junction bases with no gene match: 9. The CDR3 runs 16 residues. The germline V gene encodes CDR1 SNHLY and CDR2 FYNNEI. The CDR3 region is CASSVPGGAGTGELFF. The CDR3 DNA reads TGTGCCAGCAGTGTTCCAGGGGGCGCAGGGACCGGGGAGCTGTTTTTT.

The sample holds a few counts of this clone. The chain carries TRBV27 and TRBJ2-1; maybe TRBD1 (5 bases). The V end lost 2 bases, the J end lost 4 bases, and 15 bases lay between the germline ends. Per the germline V gene, CDR1 is MNHEY and CDR2 is SMNVEV (reference sequence). The CDR3 is 16 residues long. The CDR3 loop reads CASSLNWRTYYNEQFF. The CDR3 nucleotides are TGTGCCAGCAGTTTAAACTGGCGGACATATTACAATGAGCAGTTCTTC.

The CDR3 DNA sequence: TGTGCCAGCAGTGAATGGGGACAGGGGGAGGATTCACCCCTCCACTTT. This translates into CASSEWGQGEDSPLHF. This chain connects TRBV25-1 to TRBJ1-6; TRBD1 matches at 11 bases. J gave up 8 bases and V 1 base, and 4 bases lay outside the gene matches. Germline CDR1 is MGHDK and CDR2 is SYGVNS. This CDR3 region has 16 residues.

This chain connects TRBV7-2 to TRBJ2-7, with D perhaps matching TRBD1 or TRBD2 (6 bases each). Trimming removed 5 bases at V and 6 bases at J, with 17 bases between. CDR3 size: 14 residues. Germline CDR1 is SGHTA and CDR2 is FQGNSA. The CDR3 DNA sequence: TGTGCCAGCAGCAGGGAACAGGGAGGACGCGAGCAGTACTTC. Translation: CASSREQGGREQYF.

The V and J genes are TRBV27 and TRBJ2-7; a possible D gene is TRBD2 (6 bases). The CDR3 spans 13 residues. In germline, CDR1 is MNHEY, CDR2 SMNVEV (reference sequence). V was clipped by 3 bases and J by 3 bases, with 9 bases between them. CDR3 coding DNA: TGTGCCAGCAGTTTCGGGGGAGGCTACGAGCAGTACTTC. Encoded protein: CASSFGGGYEQYF.

The J gene is TRBJ1-5, the V gene TRBV27; unclear D gene. Germline V gives CDR1 MNHEY, CDR2 SMNVEV (reference sequence). V lost 4 bases and J lost 3, with 4 bases in between. The CDR3 is made up of 12 amino acids. CDR3 residues: CASSYLNQPQHF. CDR3 coding DNA: TGTGCCAGCAGTTACCTCAATCAGCCCCAGCATTTT.

The V gene is TRBV15, the J gene TRBJ2-5, with D maybe TRBD1 (7 bases). Germline assignment: CDR1 LNHNV and CDR2 YYDKDF (reference sequence). V was cut by 6 bases and J by 5 bases, with 16 bases left in between. The CDR3 has 14 amino acids. The CDR3 DNA is TGTGCCACCAGAGGAGGGGGCGCTGGTGAGACCCAGTACTTC. It translates to CATRGGGAGETQYF.

As regards this clone: The sample contains more than one DNA sequence encoding this CDR3. The chain has TRBV9 and TRBJ2-2; D call uncertain. There are 13 residues in the CDR3. The germline CDR1 and CDR2 sequences are SGDLS and YYNGEE. Trimming pared 2 bases from V and 3 bases from J, leaving 5 bases between. In nucleotides, the CDR3 is TGTGCCAGCAGCGTCGGCGACACCGGGGAGCTGTTTTTT. This gives the protein CASSVGDTGELFF.

V is TRBV7-8 and J is TRBJ1-5; unclear D gene. Per the germline V gene, CDR1 is SGHVS and CDR2 is FQNEAQ. The V gene lost 3 bases and the J gene lost 6 bases, with 12 bases spanning the gap. This CDR3 spans 14 amino acids. The CDR3 nucleotides are TGTGCCAGCAGCTTGGCCGGAATGGGTCAGCCCCAGCATTTT. As protein: CASSLAGMGQPQHF.

This clone was recorded once. A junction end diverges from the germline sequence, so it may reflect a read error. J is TRBJ2-2 and V is TRBV2; tentative D call: TRBD2 (6 bases). The CDR3 is made up of 16 amino acids. Germline V CDR1 and CDR2: SNHLY, FYNNEI. CDR3 nucleotide sequence: TGTGCCAGCACTGAAAGGGAGACTAGAGGCACCGGGGAGCTGTTTTTT. Translated: CASTERETRGTGELFF.

This clone was observed a few times. The chain recombines TRBV7-9 with TRBJ1-4; D is undetermined. The CDR3 runs to 15 residues. V lost 6 bases and J 4 bases, leaving 15 bases between the germline ends. In germline, CDR1 is SEHNR, CDR2 FQNEAQ (reference sequence). This chain's CDR3 is CASSLGRTDNEKLFF. In DNA form, the CDR3 reads TGTGCCAGCAGTTTGGGCAGGACGGATAATGAAAAACTGTTTTTT.

The chain carries TRBV11-2 and TRBJ2-3, with D perhaps given as TRBD1 or TRBD2 (6 bases each). The germline gives CDR1 SGHAT, CDR2 FQNNGV. The V gene lost 8 bases and the J gene lost 4 bases, with 22 bases spanning the gap. This CDR3 is built from 16 residues. CDR3: CASAKVVGGVSDTQYF. As DNA, the CDR3 is TGTGCCAGCGCGAAGGTCGTGGGGGGCGTCTCAGATACGCAGTATTTT.

The chain couples TRBV27 to TRBJ2-7; 7 bases agree with TRBD2. The CDR3 spans 11 residues. The germline gives CDR1 MNHEY, CDR2 SMNVEV (reference sequence). Germline trimming cut 10 bases from V and 5 bases from J; bases unmatched to any gene: 5. The CDR3 sequence is CATSAGDEQYF. The CDR3 bases are TGTGCCACTTCGGCGGGGGACGAGCAGTACTTC.

The chain combines TRBV15 with TRBJ2-1; either TRBD1 or TRBD2 may fit D (6 bases each). Germline values: CDR1 LNHNV, CDR2 YYDKDF (reference sequence). The CDR3 runs to 14 residues. The V end was cut by 4 bases, the J end by 7 bases, with 14 bases between. The CDR3 DNA reads TGTGCCACCAGCATCACGGTAGGGGGGAATGAGCAGTTCTTC. Amino acid sequence: CATSITVGGNEQFF.

This clone has just a few counts. Other DNA sequences in the sample encode the same CDR3. This chain links TRBV9 with TRBJ2-6; unclear D gene. The germline V gene has CDR1 SGDLS and CDR2 YYNGEE. V was trimmed by 0 bases and J by 2 bases, leaving 0 bases between them. This CDR3 is built from 13 residues. DNA of the CDR3: TGTGCCAGCAGCGTAGCTGGGGCCAACGTCCTGACTTTC. Translating it yields CASSVAGANVLTF.

This clone came up a few times. The rearrangement uses TRBV15 and TRBJ1-3, with 7 bases matching TRBD1. Germline V lookup: CDR1 LNHNV, CDR2 YYDKDF (reference sequence). V was clipped by 5 bases and J by 2 bases; unmatched bases: 3. This CDR3 has 14 residues. Written as DNA, the CDR3 is TGTGCCACCAGCGAAGGGGGCACTGGAAACACCATATATTTT. Protein sequence: CATSEGGTGNTIYF.

V and J are TRBV19 and TRBJ2-7; 8 bases match TRBD2. The CDR3 has 19 amino acids. The V gene end was trimmed by 3 bases and the J gene end by 5 bases; junction bases not matched to a gene: 21. CDR1 and CDR2 (germline): LNHDA, SQIVND (reference sequence). CDR3 residues: CASSMRARTIAGKGDEQYF. CDR3 nucleotide sequence: TGTGCCAGTAGTATGAGGGCAAGGACCATAGCGGGGAAAGGTGACGAGCAGTACTTC.

This clone appeared a few times. The chain employs TRBV7-9 and TRBJ2-1; D not resolved. This CDR3 spans 15 amino acids. The germline V gene encodes CDR1 SEHNR and CDR2 FQNEAQ (reference sequence). Trimming took 6 bases from V and 0 from J, leaving 12 bases between them. Here the CDR3 reads CASSSQWGSYNEQFF. CDR3 nucleotide sequence: TGTGCCAGCAGTTCCCAGTGGGGCTCCTACAATGAGCAGTTCTTC.